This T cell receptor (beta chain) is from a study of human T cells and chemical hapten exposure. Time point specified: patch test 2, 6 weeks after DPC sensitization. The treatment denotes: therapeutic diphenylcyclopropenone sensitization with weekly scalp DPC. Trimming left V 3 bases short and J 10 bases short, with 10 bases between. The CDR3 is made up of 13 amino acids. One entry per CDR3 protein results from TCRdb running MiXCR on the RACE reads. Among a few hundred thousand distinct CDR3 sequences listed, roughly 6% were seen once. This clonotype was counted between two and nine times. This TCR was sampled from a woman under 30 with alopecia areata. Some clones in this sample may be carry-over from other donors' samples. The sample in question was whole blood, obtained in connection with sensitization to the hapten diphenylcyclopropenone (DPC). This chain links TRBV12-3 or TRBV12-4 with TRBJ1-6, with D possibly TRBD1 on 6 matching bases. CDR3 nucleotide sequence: TGTGCCAGCAGTTTCAGGGGTGGGTCACCCCTCCACTTT. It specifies CASSFRGGSPLHF.